These T cell receptor beta chains were read from a single sample in a study of OX40 agonist ivuxolimab in advanced cancers. The assay was immunoSEQ multiplex PCR, and TCRdb's table has in-frame clones only and misses some. The sample shows 9,500 to 12,000 clones, roughly 82% of them seen only once. Source: CD4+ or CD8+ T cells sorted from blood, taken in a trial of the OX40 agonist ivuxolimab. All receptors come from an adult with an advanced solid tumor such as melanoma, head and neck, liver or kidney cancer. The CDR3 runs from the conserved cysteine through the conserved F or W. Each record gives: D gene, V gene, clone size, J gene, CDR3 DNA, CDR3 protein. D genes are given only for firm matches. Some rows mark clone size as missing; the rest say once, few, many or name a class of expanded clone.

.	TRBV9	few	TRBJ2-5	TGTGCCAGCAGCGTAATTGATGATTTGGAGACCCAGTACTTC	CASSVIDDLETQYF
TRBD2	TRBV19	few	TRBJ2-3	TGTGCCAGTAGTAGTTGGCGGGAGGGCACAGATACGCAGTATTTT	CASSSWREGTDTQYF
.	TRBV7-9	.	TRBJ1-6	TGTGCCAGCAGTCCGTTTAATGGCTCACCCCTCCACTTT	CASSPFNGSPLHF
TRBD1	TRBV28	few	TRBJ1-2	TGTGCCAGCAGTTTGAGGGGACAGGGATATCTTGGCTATGGCTACACCTTC	CASSLRGQGYLGYGYTF
.	TRBV6-6	.	TRBJ2-3	TGTGCCAGCAGTACTATACAGGGAAATACGCAGTATTTT	CASSTIQGNTQYF
.	TRBV28	few	TRBJ1-5	TGTGCCAGCAGTTCCCAGGGGAGAAAGCAGCCCCAGCATTTT	CASSSQGRKQPQHF
.	TRBV7-8	.	TRBJ2-3	TGTGCCAGCAGCCCCTGGGAGAAGAAGGCAGATACGCAGTATTTT	CASSPWEKKADTQYF
.	TRBV5-8	.	TRBJ1-2	TGTGCCAGCAGCTTTTCTCTTGAGTACACCTTC	CASSFSLEYTF
TRBD1	TRBV6-5	once	TRBJ1-2	TGTGCCAGCAGCCCCGGGACAGGGGGGAATTATGGCTACACCTTC	CASSPGTGGNYGYTF
.	TRBV2	.	TRBJ2-7	TGTGCCAGCAGAAAACTAGGAGAGATCTACGAGCAGTACTTC	CASRKLGEIYEQYF
.	TRBV4-1	.	TRBJ2-5	TGCGCCAGCAGCCAAGTTCCGACGGAGACCCAGTACTTC	CASSQVPTETQYF
.	TRBV30	.	TRBJ2-1	TGTGCATGCACCCGGCCGATCTCCTACAATGAGCAGTTCTTC	CACTRPISYNEQFF
.	TRBV19	.	TRBJ2-2	TGTGCCAGTAGTCCTGGGACGGACACCGGGGAGCTGTTTTTT	CASSPGTDTGELFF
.	TRBV2	.	TRBJ1-1	TGTGCCAGCAGTGAATCTACCACTGAAGCTTTCTTT	CASSESTTEAFF
.	TRBV19	.	TRBJ2-1	TGTGCCAGTAGTTTGGTAGGGAGCAGCAATGAGCAGTTCTTC	CASSLVGSSNEQFF
TRBD2	TRBV9	.	TRBJ2-1	TGTGCCAGCAGCGTAGGGATAGCGGGAGGGACTGAGCAGTTCTTC	CASSVGIAGGTEQFF
.	TRBV9	.	TRBJ2-1	TGTGCCAGCAGCCCGTCTTGGAATGAGCAGTTCTTC	CASSPSWNEQFF
.	TRBV6-4	.	TRBJ1-2	TGTGCCAGCCCTGTCAATAGGACCCTCCGGGAATATGGCTACACCTTC	CASPVNRTLREYGYTF
.	TRBV5-6	.	TRBJ1-3	TGTGCCAGCAGCTTGGGCCCGGGAACTGGAAACACCATATATTTT	CASSLGPGTGNTIYF
.	TRBV7-3	.	TRBJ2-1	TGTGCCAGCAGCATACAACAGGGCAATGAGCAGTTCTTC	CASSIQQGNEQFF
.	TRBV28	.	TRBJ2-3	TGTGCCAGCAGTCCCCATCGCTTGGGCACAGATACGCAGTATTTT	CASSPHRLGTDTQYF
.	TRBV4-2	.	TRBJ1-6	TGTGCCAGCAGCTGGCTAGGGGGTCAAAATTCACCCCTCCACTTT	CASSWLGGQNSPLHF
.	TRBV9	.	TRBJ2-6	TGTGCCAGCAGCGCGAGTGGGGCCAACGTCCTGACTTTC	CASSASGANVLTF
.	TRBV29-1	.	TRBJ2-1	TGCAGCGTTGAAGTGGGCGGTCATGAGCAGTTCTTC	CSVEVGGHEQFF